The 2 T cell receptor beta chains in this list originate from one sample, sequenced in a study of human T cells and chemical hapten exposure. Each CDR3 protein is one row after TCRdb ran MiXCR on the RACE reads. The table has tens of thousands of distinct CDR3 sequences, approximately 4.5% seen once. Indicated time point: healthy volunteer bleed at 2 weeks. The authors extracted total RNA from unfractionated whole blood. The sample taken for sequencing was whole blood. The receptors come from a female donor in good health. Some clones in this sample may be carry-over from other donors' samples.

This clonotype showed up many times. The chain is built from TRBV2 and TRBJ1-5; D uncertain. The V and J ends lost 5 bases and 3 bases respectively, with 11 bases between them. This CDR3 has 14 residues. Germline loops: CDR1 SNHLY, CDR2 FYNNEI. CDR3 DNA: TGTGCCAGCAGTTCCGCCCTCGTCAATCAGCCCCAGCATTTT. As protein: CASSSALVNQPQHF.

Judged by abundance, this clonotype is medium-sized (0.01 to 0.1%). The J gene is TRBJ2-5, the V gene TRBV13; TRBD2 agrees at 8 bases. After removal of 5 bases from V and 6 bases from J, the junction contained 17 bases not matched to a gene. CDR3 size: 17 residues. Germline lookup yields CDR1 PRHDT and CDR2 FYEKMQ (reference sequence). CDR3 nucleotides: TGTGCCAGCAGCGATCAAACTAGCGGCCCCATTGGTCAGACCCAGTACTTC. Its translation is CASSDQTSGPIGQTQYF.